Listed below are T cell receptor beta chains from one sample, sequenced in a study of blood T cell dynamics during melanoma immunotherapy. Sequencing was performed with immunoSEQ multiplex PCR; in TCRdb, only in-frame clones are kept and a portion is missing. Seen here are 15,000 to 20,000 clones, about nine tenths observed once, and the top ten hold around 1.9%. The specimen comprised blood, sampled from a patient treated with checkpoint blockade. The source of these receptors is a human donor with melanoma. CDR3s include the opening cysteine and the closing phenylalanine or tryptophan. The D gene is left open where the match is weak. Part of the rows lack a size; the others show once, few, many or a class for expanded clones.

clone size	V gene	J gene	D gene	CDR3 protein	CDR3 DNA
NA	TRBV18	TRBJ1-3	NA	CASSREESNTIYF	TGTGCCAGCTCTCGGGAGGAGTCAAACACCATATATTTT
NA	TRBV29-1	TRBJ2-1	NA	CSFHRGWNEQFF	TGCAGCTTCCACCGGGGTTGGAATGAGCAGTTCTTC
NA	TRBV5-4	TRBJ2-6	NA	CASSPTFSSGANVLTF	TGTGCCAGCAGCCCGACTTTCAGCTCTGGGGCCAACGTCCTGACTTTC
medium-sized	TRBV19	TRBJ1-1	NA	CASAKGWATEAFF	TGTGCCAGTGCTAAGGGGTGGGCCACTGAAGCTTTCTTT
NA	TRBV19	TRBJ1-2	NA	CASSILLRGLDGYTF	TGTGCCAGTAGTATATTGCTCCGGGGGTTGGATGGCTACACCTTC
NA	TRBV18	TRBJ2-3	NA	CASSPMTGLTDTQYF	TGTGCCAGCTCACCGATGACAGGACTCACAGATACGCAGTATTTT
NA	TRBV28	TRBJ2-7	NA	CATDNSYEQYF	TGTGCCACCGACAACTCCTACGAGCAGTACTTC
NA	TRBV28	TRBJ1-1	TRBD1	CASSVTGGTEAFF	TGTGCCAGCAGTGTGACAGGGGGCACTGAAGCTTTCTTT
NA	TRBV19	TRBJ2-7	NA	CASSRENSYEQYF	TGTGCCAGTAGTCGCGAGAACAGCTACGAGCAGTACTTC
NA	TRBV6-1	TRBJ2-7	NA	CASRPTLPHSYEQYF	TGTGCCAGCCGCCCCACCCTGCCCCACTCCTACGAGCAGTACTTC
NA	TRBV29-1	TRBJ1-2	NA	CSVEGNYGYTF	TGCAGCGTTGAGGGGAACTATGGCTACACCTTC
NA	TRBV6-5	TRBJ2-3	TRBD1	CASSYGTGGTDTQYF	TGTGCCAGCAGTTACGGGACAGGGGGCACAGATACGCAGTATTTT
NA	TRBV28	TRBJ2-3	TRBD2	CASSRPGGSTDTQYF	TGTGCCAGCAGCCGCCCCGGGGGGAGCACAGATACGCAGTATTTT
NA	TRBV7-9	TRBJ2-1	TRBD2	CASSPSGGRYNEQFF	TGTGCCAGCAGCCCGAGCGGGGGGCGGTACAATGAGCAGTTCTTC
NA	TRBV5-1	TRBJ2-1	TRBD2	CASSWTSGAYNEQFF	TGCGCCAGCAGCTGGACTAGCGGGGCATACAATGAGCAGTTCTTC
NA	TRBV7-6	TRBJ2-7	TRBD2	CASSSESGGDYEQYF	TGTGCCAGCAGCTCCGAGTCCGGGGGGGACTACGAGCAGTACTTC
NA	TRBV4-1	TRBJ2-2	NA	CASSPRITGELFF	TGCGCCAGCAGCCCAAGGATCACCGGGGAGCTGTTTTTT